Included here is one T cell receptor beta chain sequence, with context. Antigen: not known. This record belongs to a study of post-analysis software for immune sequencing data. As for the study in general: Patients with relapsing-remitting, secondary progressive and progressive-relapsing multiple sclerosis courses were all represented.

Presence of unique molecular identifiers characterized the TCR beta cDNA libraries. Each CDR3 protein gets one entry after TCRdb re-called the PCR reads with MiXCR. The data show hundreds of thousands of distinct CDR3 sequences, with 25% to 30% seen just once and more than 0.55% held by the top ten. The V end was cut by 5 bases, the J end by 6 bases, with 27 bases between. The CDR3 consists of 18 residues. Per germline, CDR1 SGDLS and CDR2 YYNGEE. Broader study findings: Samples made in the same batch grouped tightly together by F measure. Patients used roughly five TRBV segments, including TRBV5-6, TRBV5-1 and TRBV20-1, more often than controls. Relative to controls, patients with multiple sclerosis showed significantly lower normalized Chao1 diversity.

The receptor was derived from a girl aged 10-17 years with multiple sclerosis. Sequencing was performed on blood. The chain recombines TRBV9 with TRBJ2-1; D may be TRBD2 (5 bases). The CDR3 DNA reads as TGTGCCAGCAGTCCTAGGGCGGTTACGAGGGAGTTCGGCAATGAGCAGTTCTTC. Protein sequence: CASSPRAVTREFGNEQFF.